Each of the 12 T cell receptor beta chains below was sequenced from the same sample in a study of neurological immune-mediated disorders. Time point described: longitudinal time-point 1 (baseline). TCRdb re-derived calls from the 5' RACE reads in MiXCR, one entry per CDR3 protein. The table includes tens of thousands of distinct CDR3 sequences, around 2.9% detected once. The sample taken for sequencing was PBMCs. All receptors derive from a woman aged 60 to 75 with multiple sclerosis.

This clonotype was counted many times. The chain combines TRBV20-1 with TRBJ2-1, with 7 bases lining up with TRBD2. Trimming removed 6 bases from V and 0 bases from J; junction bases left unmatched: 17. Germline loops: CDR1 DFQATT, CDR2 SNEGSKA (reference sequence). The CDR3 loop spans 18 amino acids. The CDR3: CSASSATGRGNSYNEQFF. CDR3 nucleotides: TGCAGTGCCTCGTCCGCCACGGGGCGGGGGAACTCCTACAATGAGCAGTTCTTC.

This clonotype was recorded at least ten times. The J gene is TRBJ2-7, the V gene TRBV10-2; D call uncertain. With 2 bases removed from V and 2 bases from J, the gap between germline ends came to 7 bases. The germline CDR1 and CDR2 sequences are WSHSY and SAAADI. This CDR3 comprises 13 residues. The CDR3 here is CASSEASPYEQYF. The CDR3 DNA reads TGCGCCAGCAGTGAGGCCAGCCCCTACGAGCAGTACTTC.

This clonotype was observed many times. This chain links TRBV5-1 with TRBJ1-1, with a weak D call TRBD1 (5 bases). The CDR3 totals 18 residues. V was pared by 4 bases and J by 0 bases, with 22 bases between. Germline V gene lookup returns CDR1 SGHRS and CDR2 YFSETQ. CDR3 amino acids: CASSPTKPGTNLNTEAFF. The CDR3, as DNA: TGCGCCAGCAGCCCCACTAAACCGGGGACGAATTTGAACACTGAAGCTTTCTTT.

Ten or more counts support this clonotype. V and J are TRBV5-5 and TRBJ2-2, with D perhaps matching TRBD2 (5 bases). V lost 1 base and J 0 bases, leaving 7 bases between the germline ends. There are 15 residues in the CDR3. Germline V gene sequence: CDR1 SGHKS, CDR2 YYEKEE (reference sequence). For the CDR3, the DNA is TGTGCCAGCAGCTTGCGGGAACCGAACACCGGGGAGCTGTTTTTT. Its translation is CASSLREPNTGELFF.

There are many counts of this clonotype. The chain carries TRBV11-2 and TRBJ2-3, with 8 bases lining up with TRBD2. The J segment lost 0 bases and the V segment lost 3 bases, leaving 8 bases of the junction unmatched. The CDR3 contains 17 residues. CDR1 and CDR2 from the germline V gene are SGHAT and FQNNGV. The CDR3: CASSFPQRGLSTDTQYF. The CDR3 nucleotides are TGTGCCAGCAGCTTCCCCCAGCGGGGGCTTAGCACAGATACGCAGTATTTT. Looking up the rest from reference TRBV11-2 and TRBJ2-3 gives the full variable domain: EAGVAQSPRYKIIEKRQSVAFWCNPISGHATLYWYQQILGQGPKLLIQFQNNGVVDDSQLPKDRFSAERLKGVDSTLKIQPAKLEDSAVYLCASSFPQRGLSTDTQYFGPGTRLTVL.

This clonotype was counted many times. J is TRBJ1-2 and V is TRBV5-1; D remains unclear. Germline V gives CDR1 SGHRS, CDR2 YFSETQ. The CDR3 contains 15 residues. V shed 0 bases and J shed 0 bases, with 9 bases lying between them. CDR3 in amino acids: CASSLGGLANYGYTF. The CDR3 DNA is TGCGCCAGCAGCTTGGGCGGGTTAGCTAACTATGGCTACACCTTC.

This clonotype was found many times. The chain carries TRBV9 and TRBJ2-1; D is perhaps TRBD1 (5 bases). Germline CDR1 is SGDLS and CDR2 is YYNGEE. This CDR3 comprises 13 residues. The V gene lost 4 bases and the J gene lost 10 bases, with 15 bases spanning the gap. CDR3 nucleotide sequence: TGTGCCAGCAGCCCCTGGGCGCAGGGAGAGCAGTTCTTC. This encodes CASSPWAQGEQFF.

This clonotype was seen ten or more times. The J gene is TRBJ2-1, the V gene TRBV7-6; 8 nucleotides align to TRBD2. In germline, CDR1 is SGHVS, CDR2 FNYEAQ. The V gene end was trimmed by 1 base and the J gene end by 0 bases; junction bases not matched to a gene: 11. The CDR3 has 19 amino acids. CDR3 bases: TGTGCCAGCAGCTTAGTTCCGGGCGGGGGGCTAAGCTCCTACAATGAGCAGTTCTTC. Translating it yields CASSLVPGGGLSSYNEQFF.

Ten or more counts support this clonotype. The rearrangement uses TRBV20-1 and TRBJ2-7; 12 bases map to TRBD1. The J segment lost 7 bases and the V segment lost 1 base, leaving 11 bases of the junction unmatched. Germline V gene lookup returns CDR1 DFQATT and CDR2 SNEGSKA (reference sequence). This CDR3 region has 16 residues. CDR3 coding DNA: TGCAGTGCTAGAGGACGCCCGGGACAGGGGGCTGTTGAGCAGTACTTC. Amino acids: CSARGRPGQGAVEQYF.

This clonotype came up many times. The rearrangement uses TRBV7-8 and TRBJ1-5, with D tentatively TRBD1 (6 bases). Trimming took off 2 bases at V and 1 base at J, with 9 bases between the two ends. Germline CDR1 and CDR2: SGHVS and FQNEAQ. This CDR3 spans 15 amino acids. The DNA of the CDR3 is TGTGCCAGCAGCTTAAGAAGGGGGAGCAATCAGCCCCAGCATTTT. Translation: CASSLRRGSNQPQHF.

This clonotype appeared many times. The chain employs TRBV27 and TRBJ1-3; no clear D gene. CDR3 length: 15 residues. Trimming left V 5 bases short and J 0 bases short, with 11 bases between. Germline V gene sequence: CDR1 MNHEY, CDR2 SMNVEV (reference sequence). CDR3 protein: CASSPAQSSGNTIYF. The CDR3 nucleotides read TGTGCCAGCAGTCCGGCGCAGAGCTCTGGAAACACCATATATTTT.

This clonotype was observed many times. The rearrangement joins TRBV12-3 or TRBV12-4 to TRBJ1-5; D perhaps matches TRBD1 (6 bases). The CDR3 extends over 15 amino acids. Trimming removed 4 bases at V and 6 bases at J, with 16 bases between. The CDR3 DNA reads TGTGCCAGCAGTTCCTACAGGGCCGGGGGTCAGCCCCAGCATTTT. Its translation is CASSSYRAGGQPQHF.